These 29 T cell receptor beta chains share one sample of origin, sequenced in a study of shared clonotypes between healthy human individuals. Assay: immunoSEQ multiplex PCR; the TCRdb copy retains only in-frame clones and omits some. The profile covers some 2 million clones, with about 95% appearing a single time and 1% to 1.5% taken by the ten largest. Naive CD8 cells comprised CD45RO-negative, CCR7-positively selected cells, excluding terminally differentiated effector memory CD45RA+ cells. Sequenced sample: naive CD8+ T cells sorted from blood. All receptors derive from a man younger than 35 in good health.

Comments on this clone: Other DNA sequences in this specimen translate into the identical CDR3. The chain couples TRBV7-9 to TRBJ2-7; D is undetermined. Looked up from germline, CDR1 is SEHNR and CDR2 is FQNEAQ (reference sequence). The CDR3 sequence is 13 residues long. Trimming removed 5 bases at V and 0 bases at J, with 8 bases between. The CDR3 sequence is CASSRRDSYEQYF. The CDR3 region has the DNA TGTGCCAGCAGCCGAAGGGACTCCTACGAGCAGTACTTC.

Here the CDR3 DNA reads TGCAGCGTTGAAAACCGAGCTAACTATGGCTACACCTTC. Translated: CSVENRANYGYTF. V gene TRBV29-1 combines with J gene TRBJ1-2; D remains unclear. The CDR3 sequence is 13 residues long. Germline values: CDR1 SQVTM, CDR2 ANQGSEA. Between the trimmed V and J ends, which lost 2 bases and 0 bases, there was a span of 7 bases. Complete variable domain (other parts from reference TRBV29-1 and TRBJ1-2): SAVISQKPSRDICQRGTSLTIQCQVDSQVTMMFWYRQQPGQSLTLIATANQGSEATYESGFVIDKFPISRPNLTFSTLTVSNMSPEDSSIYLCSVENRANYGYTFGSGTRLTVV.

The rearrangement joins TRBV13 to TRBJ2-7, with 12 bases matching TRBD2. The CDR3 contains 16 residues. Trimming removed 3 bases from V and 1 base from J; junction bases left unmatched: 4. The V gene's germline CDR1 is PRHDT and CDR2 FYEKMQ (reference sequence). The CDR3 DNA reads TGTGCCAGCAGCTTTTCCGGACTAGCGGGATCCTACGAGCAGTACTTC. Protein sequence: CASSFSGLAGSYEQYF.

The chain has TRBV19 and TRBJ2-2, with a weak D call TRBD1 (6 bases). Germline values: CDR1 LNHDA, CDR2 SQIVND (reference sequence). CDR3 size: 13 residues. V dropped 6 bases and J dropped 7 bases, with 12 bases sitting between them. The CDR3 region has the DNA TGTGCCAGTAGGACAGGAGAGGACGGGGAGCTGTTTTTT. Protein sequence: CASRTGEDGELFF.

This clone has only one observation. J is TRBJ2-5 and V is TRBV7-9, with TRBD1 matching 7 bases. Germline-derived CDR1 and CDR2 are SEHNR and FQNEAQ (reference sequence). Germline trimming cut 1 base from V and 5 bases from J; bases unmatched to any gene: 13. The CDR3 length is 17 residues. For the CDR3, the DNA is TGTGCCAGCAGCTTAGTCCCCCTTGACAGGGTCGGGGAGACCCAGTACTTC. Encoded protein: CASSLVPLDRVGETQYF.

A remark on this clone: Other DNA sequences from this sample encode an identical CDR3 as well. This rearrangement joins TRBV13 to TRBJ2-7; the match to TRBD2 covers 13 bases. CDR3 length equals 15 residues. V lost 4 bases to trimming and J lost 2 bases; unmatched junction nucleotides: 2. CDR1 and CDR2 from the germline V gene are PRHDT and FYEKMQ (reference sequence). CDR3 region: CASSSGLAGAYEQYF. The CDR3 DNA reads TGTGCCAGCAGCTCTGGACTAGCGGGGGCCTACGAGCAGTACTTC.

This CDR3 reads CASSPYGFADSTDTQYF. As DNA, the CDR3 is TGTGCCAGCAGCCCCTATGGATTCGCGGATAGCACAGATACGCAGTATTTT. This sequence joins TRBV11-2 and TRBJ2-3, with unresolved D. V dropped 5 bases and J dropped 0 bases, with 18 bases sitting between them. Germline CDR1 is SGHAT and CDR2 is FQNNGV. This CDR3 is 17 amino acids long.

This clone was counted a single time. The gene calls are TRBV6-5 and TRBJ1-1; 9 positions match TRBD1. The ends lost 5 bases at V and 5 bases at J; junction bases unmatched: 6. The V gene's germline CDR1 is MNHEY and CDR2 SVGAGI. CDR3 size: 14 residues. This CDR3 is CASSEDRGSTEAFF. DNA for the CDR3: TGTGCCAGCAGTGAGGACAGGGGAAGTACTGAAGCTTTCTTT.

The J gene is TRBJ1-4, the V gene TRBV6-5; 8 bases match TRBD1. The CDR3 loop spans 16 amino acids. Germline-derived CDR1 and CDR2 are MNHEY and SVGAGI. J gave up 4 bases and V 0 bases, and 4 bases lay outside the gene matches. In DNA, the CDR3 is TGTGCCAGCAGTTACTCAGACAGGGGAAATAATGAAAAACTGTTTTTT. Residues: CASSYSDRGNNEKLFF.

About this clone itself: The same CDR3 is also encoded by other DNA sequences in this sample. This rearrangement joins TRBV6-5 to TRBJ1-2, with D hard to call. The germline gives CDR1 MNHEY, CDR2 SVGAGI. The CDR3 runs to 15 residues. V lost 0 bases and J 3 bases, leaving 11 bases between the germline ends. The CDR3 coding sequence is TGTGCCAGCAGTTACTCAGAAGGAGTCGACTATGGCTACACCTTC. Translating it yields CASSYSEGVDYGYTF.

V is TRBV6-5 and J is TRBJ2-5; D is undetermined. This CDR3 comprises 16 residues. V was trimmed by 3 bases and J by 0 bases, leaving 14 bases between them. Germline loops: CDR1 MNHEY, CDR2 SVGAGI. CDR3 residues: CASSYTALPYQETQYF. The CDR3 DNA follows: TGTGCCAGCAGTTATACGGCCCTGCCCTACCAAGAGACCCAGTACTTC.

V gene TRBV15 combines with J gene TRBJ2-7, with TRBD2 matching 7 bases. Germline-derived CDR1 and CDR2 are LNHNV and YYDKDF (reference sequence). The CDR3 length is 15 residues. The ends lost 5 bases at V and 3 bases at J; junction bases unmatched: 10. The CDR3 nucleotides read TGTGCCACCAGCCCCTCGGGGGGTTCATACTACGAGCAGTACTTC. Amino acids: CATSPSGGSYYEQYF.

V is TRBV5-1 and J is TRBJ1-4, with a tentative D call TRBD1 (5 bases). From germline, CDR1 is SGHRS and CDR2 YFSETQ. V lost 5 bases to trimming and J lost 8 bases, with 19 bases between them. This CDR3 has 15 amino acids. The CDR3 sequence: CASSSFGQGVEKLFF. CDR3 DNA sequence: TGCGCCAGCAGTTCTTTCGGGCAGGGAGTAGAAAAACTGTTTTTT.

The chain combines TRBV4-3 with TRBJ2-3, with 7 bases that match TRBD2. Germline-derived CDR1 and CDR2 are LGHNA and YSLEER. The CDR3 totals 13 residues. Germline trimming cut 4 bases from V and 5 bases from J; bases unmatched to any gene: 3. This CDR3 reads CASSPREEDTQYF. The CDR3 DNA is TGCGCCAGCAGCCCCCGGGAGGAAGATACGCAGTATTTT.

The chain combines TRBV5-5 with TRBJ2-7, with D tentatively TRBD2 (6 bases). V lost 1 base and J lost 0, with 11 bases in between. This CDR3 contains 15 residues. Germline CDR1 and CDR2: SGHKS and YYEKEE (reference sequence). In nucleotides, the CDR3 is TGTGCCAGCAGCTTGTCGCGGGGATTCTCCTACGAGCAGTACTTC. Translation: CASSLSRGFSYEQYF.

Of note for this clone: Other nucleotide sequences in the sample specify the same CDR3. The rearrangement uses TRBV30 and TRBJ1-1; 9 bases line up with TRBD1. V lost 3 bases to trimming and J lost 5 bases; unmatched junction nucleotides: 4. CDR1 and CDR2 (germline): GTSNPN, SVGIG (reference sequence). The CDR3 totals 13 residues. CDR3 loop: CAWSTTGGTEAFF. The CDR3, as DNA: TGTGCCTGGAGCACGACAGGGGGTACTGAAGCTTTCTTT.

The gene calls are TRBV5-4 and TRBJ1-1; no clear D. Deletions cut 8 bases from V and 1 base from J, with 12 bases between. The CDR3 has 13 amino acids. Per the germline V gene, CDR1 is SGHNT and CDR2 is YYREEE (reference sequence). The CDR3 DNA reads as TGTGCCAGTGGGGAAGGCCCGAACACTGAAGCTTTCTTT. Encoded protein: CASGEGPNTEAFF.

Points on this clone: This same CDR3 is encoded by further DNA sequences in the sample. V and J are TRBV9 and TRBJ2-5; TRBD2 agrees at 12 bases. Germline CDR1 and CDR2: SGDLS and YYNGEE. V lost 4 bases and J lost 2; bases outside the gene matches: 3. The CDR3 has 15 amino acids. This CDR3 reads CASSPGTSGQETQYF. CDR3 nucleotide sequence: TGTGCCAGCAGCCCGGGGACTAGCGGGCAAGAGACCCAGTACTTC.

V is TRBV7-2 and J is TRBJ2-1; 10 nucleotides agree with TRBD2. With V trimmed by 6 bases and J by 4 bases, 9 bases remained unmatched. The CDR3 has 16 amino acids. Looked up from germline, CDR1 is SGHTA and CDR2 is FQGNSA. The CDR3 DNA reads TGTGCCAGCAGAAACCCGGGACTAGCGTTTTACAATGAGCAGTTCTTC. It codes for CASRNPGLAFYNEQFF.

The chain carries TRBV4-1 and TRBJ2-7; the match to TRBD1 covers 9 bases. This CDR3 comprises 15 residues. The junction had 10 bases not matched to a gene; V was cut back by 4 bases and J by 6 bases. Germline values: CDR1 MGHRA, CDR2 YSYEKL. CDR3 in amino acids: CASSLTGGQSIEQYF. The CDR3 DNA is TGCGCCAGCAGCCTAACAGGGGGCCAATCAATCGAGCAGTACTTC.

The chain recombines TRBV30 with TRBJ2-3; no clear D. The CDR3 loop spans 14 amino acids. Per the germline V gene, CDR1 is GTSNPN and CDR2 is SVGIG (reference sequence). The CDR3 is CAKLRGTSTDTQYF. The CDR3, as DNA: TGTGCAAAGTTGCGCGGAACTAGCACAGATACGCAGTATTTT.

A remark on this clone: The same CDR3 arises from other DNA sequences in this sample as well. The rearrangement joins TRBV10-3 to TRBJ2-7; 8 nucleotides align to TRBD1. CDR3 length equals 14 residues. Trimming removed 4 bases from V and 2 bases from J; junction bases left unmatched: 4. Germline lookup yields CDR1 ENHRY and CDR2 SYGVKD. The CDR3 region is CAISAGTGAYEQYF. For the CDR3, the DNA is TGTGCCATCAGTGCCGGGACAGGAGCCTACGAGCAGTACTTC.

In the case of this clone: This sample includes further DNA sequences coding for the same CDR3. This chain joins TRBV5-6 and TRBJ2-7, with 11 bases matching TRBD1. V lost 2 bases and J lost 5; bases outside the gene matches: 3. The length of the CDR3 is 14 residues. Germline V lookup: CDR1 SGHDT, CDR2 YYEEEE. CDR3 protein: CASSFGQGADEQYF. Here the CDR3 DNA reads TGTGCCAGCAGCTTCGGACAGGGGGCAGACGAGCAGTACTTC.

The CDR3 bases are TGTGCCAGCAGTTACAGACAGGGGCGACAAGAGACCCAGTACTTC. It is translated as CASSYRQGRQETQYF. The chain employs TRBV6-5 and TRBJ2-5, with TRBD1 matching over 8 bases. The CDR3 has 15 residues. CDR1 is MNHEY, CDR2 SVGAGI, per germline. With V trimmed by 2 bases and J by 2 bases, 4 bases remained unmatched.

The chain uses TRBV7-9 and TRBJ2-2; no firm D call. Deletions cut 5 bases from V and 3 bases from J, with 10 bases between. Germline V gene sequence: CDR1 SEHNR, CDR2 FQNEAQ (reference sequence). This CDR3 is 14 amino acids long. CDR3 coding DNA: TGTGCCAGCAGCCCACGGATACACACCGGGGAGCTGTTTTTT. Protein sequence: CASSPRIHTGELFF.

CDR3 bases: TGTGCCAGCAGTTTATCCCGGGCTAACCCCAATGAGCAGTTCTTC. Its protein product is CASSLSRANPNEQFF. This chain joins TRBV27 and TRBJ2-1; the D is unclear. CDR1 MNHEY and CDR2 SMNVEV come from the germline V gene (reference sequence). This CDR3 has 15 amino acids. The V end lost 0 bases, the J end lost 6 bases, and 12 bases lay between the germline ends.

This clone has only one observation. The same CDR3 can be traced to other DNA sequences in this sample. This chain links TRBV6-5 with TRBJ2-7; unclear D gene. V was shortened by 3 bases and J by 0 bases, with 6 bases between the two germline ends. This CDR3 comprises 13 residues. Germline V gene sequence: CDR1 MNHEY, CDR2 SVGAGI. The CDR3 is CASSYMGSYEQYF. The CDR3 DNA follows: TGTGCCAGCAGTTATATGGGCTCCTACGAGCAGTACTTC.

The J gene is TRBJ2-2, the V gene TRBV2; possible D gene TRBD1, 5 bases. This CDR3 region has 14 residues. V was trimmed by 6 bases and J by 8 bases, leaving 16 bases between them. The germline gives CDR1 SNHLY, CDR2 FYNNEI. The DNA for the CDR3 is TGTGCCAGCAGACAGGAATTACGGGCGGGGGAGCTGTTTTTT. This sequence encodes CASRQELRAGELFF.

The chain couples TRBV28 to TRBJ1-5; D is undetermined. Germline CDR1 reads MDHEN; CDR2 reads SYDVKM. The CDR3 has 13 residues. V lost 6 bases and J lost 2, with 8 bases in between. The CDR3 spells CASRSLGNQPQHF. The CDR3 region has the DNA TGTGCCAGCAGGTCCCTGGGCAATCAGCCCCAGCATTTT.